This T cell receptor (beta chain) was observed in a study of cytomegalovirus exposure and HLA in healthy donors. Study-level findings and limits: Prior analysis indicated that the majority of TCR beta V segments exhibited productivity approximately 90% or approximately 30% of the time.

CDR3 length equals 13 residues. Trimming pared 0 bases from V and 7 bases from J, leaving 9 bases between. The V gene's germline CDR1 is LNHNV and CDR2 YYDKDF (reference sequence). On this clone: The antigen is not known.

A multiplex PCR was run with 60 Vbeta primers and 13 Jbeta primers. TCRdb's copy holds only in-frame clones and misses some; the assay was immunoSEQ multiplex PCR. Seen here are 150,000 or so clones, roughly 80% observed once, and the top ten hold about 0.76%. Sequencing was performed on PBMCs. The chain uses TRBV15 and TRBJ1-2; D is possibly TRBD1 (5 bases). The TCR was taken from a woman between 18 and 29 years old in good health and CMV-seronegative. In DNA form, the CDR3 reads TGTGCCACCAGCAGAGATTTCAGGGCTGGCTACACCTTC. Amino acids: CATSRDFRAGYTF.